These 30 T cell receptor beta chains were sequenced from one sample in a study of beta chain features in type 1 diabetes. Expressed TCRB transcripts were sequenced because the entire RNA isolate underwent reverse transcription. Assay used: immunoSEQ multiplex PCR; TCRdb lists only in-frame clones, some missing. The sample has about 410,000 clones; about 14% are singletons. Sequencing was performed on naive CD4+ T cells from blood. These receptors originate from a man aged 25-45 years in good health.

The V call is TRBV28, the J call TRBJ2-1, with TRBD1 identical over 12 bases. The germline gives CDR1 MDHEN, CDR2 SYDVKM. With 6 bases clipped from V and 7 bases from J, the junction kept 7 bases outside the gene matches. This CDR3 region has 15 residues. The CDR3 sequence: CASSQGQGAQNEQFF. CDR3 nucleotide sequence: TGTGCCAGCAGCCAGGGACAGGGGGCACAGAATGAGCAGTTCTTC.

This clone was observed a handful of times. The CDR3 DNA is TGTGCCAGTCGGGGGGAAGAGACCCAGTACTTC. It codes for CASRGEETQYF. This chain links TRBV19 with TRBJ2-5; 7 nucleotides align to TRBD2. This CDR3 has 11 amino acids. The trim removed 8 bases at V and 3 bases at J, leaving 0 bases unmatched. The germline gives CDR1 LNHDA, CDR2 SQIVND (reference sequence).

The gene calls are TRBV7-2 and TRBJ2-3; 11 nucleotides agree with TRBD2. The CDR3 totals 16 residues. Germline CDR1 is SGHTA and CDR2 is FQGNSA. V shed 1 base and J 4 bases; nucleotides not matched to a gene: 4. The CDR3 reads CASSLGPTSGADTQYF. The CDR3, as DNA: TGTGCCAGCAGCTTAGGCCCGACTAGCGGGGCAGATACGCAGTATTTT. Full variable domain (missing parts from reference TRBV7-2 and TRBJ2-3): GAGVSQSPSNKVTEKGKDVELRCDPISGHTALYWYRQSLGQGLEFLIYFQGNSAPDKSGLPSDRFSAERTGGSVSTLTIQRTQQEDSAVYLCASSLGPTSGADTQYFGPGTRLTVL.

This sequence joins TRBV18 and TRBJ2-3, with D hard to call. There are 11 residues in the CDR3. Trimming took off 6 bases at V and 2 bases at J, with 3 bases between the two ends. Germline V gene lookup returns CDR1 KGHSH and CDR2 LQKENI. The CDR3 nucleotides read TGTGCCAGCTCTCTCACAGATACGCAGTATTTT. Translating it yields CASSLTDTQYF.

The sample holds a few counts of this clone. The rearrangement links TRBV11-2 to TRBJ2-1; a possible D gene is TRBD2 (6 bases). CDR1 is SGHAT and CDR2 is FQNNGV in the germline V gene. Deletions cut 1 base from V and 4 bases from J, with 17 bases between. CDR3 length: 17 amino acids. The CDR3 spells CASSLGGMWHPYNEQFF. The CDR3 nucleotides are TGTGCCAGCAGCTTAGGCGGGATGTGGCACCCGTACAATGAGCAGTTCTTC.

V usage is TRBV4-2 and J usage is TRBJ2-4, with 9 bases fitting TRBD1. The length of the CDR3 is 16 residues. The V and J ends lost 3 bases and 4 bases, in that order; junction bases with no gene match: 7. The germline V gene encodes CDR1 LGHNA and CDR2 YNFKEQ. The CDR3 is CASSHATGTGKNIQYF. The CDR3 DNA follows: TGTGCCAGCAGCCACGCTACCGGGACAGGGAAAAACATTCAGTACTTC.

This clone was observed a handful of times. The chain joins TRBV6-1 to TRBJ2-2; the D is unclear. Germline assignment: CDR1 MNHNS and CDR2 SASEGT. The CDR3 is 13 amino acids. Trimming removed 7 bases from V and 5 bases from J, with 11 bases in between. CDR3 sequence: CASIEAWTGELFF. In nucleotides, the CDR3 is TGTGCCAGCATCGAAGCTTGGACCGGGGAGCTGTTTTTT.

This chain connects TRBV7-3 to TRBJ2-1, with D hard to call. The germline V gene has CDR1 SGHTA and CDR2 FQGTGA. CDR3 length: 15 amino acids. V shed 3 bases and J shed 0 bases, with 9 bases lying between them. CDR3 protein: CASSFGLVSYNEQFF. In DNA, the CDR3 is TGTGCCAGCAGCTTCGGGTTGGTCTCCTACAATGAGCAGTTCTTC.

This clone came up many times. The V gene is TRBV4-3, the J gene TRBJ2-7, with D hard to call. V was cut by 10 bases and J by 1 base, with 8 bases left in between. The CDR3 spans 11 residues. Germline CDR1 reads LGHNA; CDR2 reads YSLEER. The CDR3 DNA is TGCGCCACAGCGAGGTCCTACGAGCAGTACGTC. As protein: CATARSYEQYV.

This chain links TRBV19 with TRBJ2-5; D is possibly TRBD1 (5 bases). Trimming removed 6 bases from V and 5 bases from J, with 13 bases in between. This CDR3 is built from 13 residues. Germline V gene lookup returns CDR1 LNHDA and CDR2 SQIVND (reference sequence). In DNA, the CDR3 is TGTGCCAGTAGCGGACACCCTGGGGAGACCCAGTACTTC. This gives the protein CASSGHPGETQYF.

This clone was observed a few times. The rearrangement uses TRBV7-9 and TRBJ1-1, with a weak D call TRBD1 (6 bases). Between the trimmed V and J ends, which lost 3 bases and 4 bases, there was a span of 9 bases. The CDR3 is made up of 13 amino acids. Germline CDR1 SEHNR, CDR2 FQNEAQ (reference sequence). The CDR3: CASSFGRGTEAFF. CDR3 coding DNA: TGTGCCAGCAGCTTCGGCAGGGGCACTGAAGCTTTCTTT.

This sequence joins TRBV13 and TRBJ2-2; D perhaps matches TRBD1 (6 bases). V was trimmed by 4 bases and J by 6 bases, leaving 6 bases between them. The germline V gene encodes CDR1 PRHDT and CDR2 FYEKMQ (reference sequence). This CDR3 has 12 residues. CDR3 DNA sequence: TGTGCCAGCAGCTCAGGGGCCGGGGAGCTGTTTTTT. Translation gives CASSSGAGELFF.

This rearrangement joins TRBV6-6 to TRBJ1-6, with TRBD1 matching over 8 bases. Germline CDR1 and CDR2: MNHNY and SVGAGI (reference sequence). V was clipped by 6 bases and J by 7 bases; unmatched bases: 8. CDR3 length equals 15 residues. The CDR3 nucleotides read TGTGCCAGCAGCAGGACAGGGACGCTGAATTCACCCCTCCACTTT. The encoded protein is CASSRTGTLNSPLHF.

This clone was picked up a small number of times. The V gene is TRBV30, the J gene TRBJ1-3; D is ambiguous. The CDR3 length is 12 residues. Germline V gene lookup returns CDR1 GTSNPN and CDR2 SVGIG (reference sequence). V lost 0 bases and J lost 6, with 6 bases in between. The CDR3, as DNA: TGTGCCTGGAGTGTGACTGAAAACACCATATATTTT. It specifies CAWSVTENTIYF.

J is TRBJ2-5 and V is TRBV7-8, with TRBD1 matching over 10 bases. This CDR3 contains 12 residues. The J segment lost 12 bases and the V segment lost 1 base, leaving 2 bases of the junction unmatched. CDR1 and CDR2 from the germline V gene are SGHVS and FQNEAQ. The CDR3 nucleotides are TGTGCCAGCAGCTTAGAAGGGACAGGGGAGTACTTC. Translating gives CASSLEGTGEYF.

The rearrangement joins TRBV15 to TRBJ2-3; 9 bases agree with TRBD2. V lost 6 bases, J lost 2 bases, and 3 bases stayed unmatched. The CDR3 totals 14 residues. Germline values: CDR1 LNHNV, CDR2 YYDKDF (reference sequence). In DNA, the CDR3 is TGTGCCACCAGAACTAGCGGGTACACAGATACGCAGTATTTT. It is translated as CATRTSGYTDTQYF.

This clone was found a few times. The chain links TRBV28 to TRBJ1-5, with unresolved D. Germline V CDR1 and CDR2: MDHEN, SYDVKM. The CDR3 length is 13 residues. The V end lost 2 bases, the J end lost 2 bases, and 4 bases lay between the germline ends. The CDR3 loop reads CASSLQGNQPQHF. As DNA, the CDR3 is TGTGCCAGCAGTTTACAGGGCAATCAGCCCCAGCATTTT.

This clone has just a few counts. CDR3 bases: TGTGCCAGCAGCGTACCCCAAGCGGGAGGGGCCTACAATGAGCAGTTCTTC. This encodes CASSVPQAGGAYNEQFF. The rearrangement joins TRBV9 to TRBJ2-1, with 10 bases identical to TRBD2. The CDR3 covers 17 residues. Per germline, CDR1 SGDLS and CDR2 YYNGEE. V dropped 1 base and J dropped 2; count of bases not matched to a gene: 6.

This clone was counted only a few times. This CDR3 reads CASSSFSGGTDTQYF. In DNA, the CDR3 is TGTGCCAGCAGCTCATTTAGCGGTGGCACAGATACGCAGTATTTT. This chain joins TRBV7-2 and TRBJ2-3; a weak D match, TRBD2 (6 bases). The V and J ends lost 4 bases and 1 base respectively, with 12 bases between them. The CDR3 extends over 15 amino acids. Germline V gene lookup returns CDR1 SGHTA and CDR2 FQGNSA.

This clone was detected a few times. The CDR3 region has the DNA TGTGCCTGGAATCAGGGTCACAATCAGCCCCAGCATTTT. Its protein product is CAWNQGHNQPQHF. The chain employs TRBV30 and TRBJ1-5; D is possibly TRBD1 (5 bases). Trimming cost V 4 bases and J 3 bases, with 10 bases left between them. The CDR3 has 13 residues. Germline CDR1 reads GTSNPN; CDR2 reads SVGIG (reference sequence).

The chain joins TRBV5-1 to TRBJ1-1, with D uncertain. The CDR3 has 16 amino acids. Trimming shortened V by 0 bases and J by 1 base, and 13 bases separated the two germline ends. Looked up from germline, CDR1 is SGHRS and CDR2 is YFSETQ. This CDR3 is CASSLAPRAKNTEAFF. The DNA for the CDR3 is TGCGCCAGCAGCTTGGCGCCGCGCGCTAAGAACACTGAAGCTTTCTTT. The complete variable domain, with remaining parts taken from reference TRBV5-1 and TRBJ1-1, reads KAGVTQTPRYLIKTRGQQVTLSCSPISGHRSVSWYQQTPGQGLQFLFEYFSETQRNKGNFPGRFSGRQFSNSRSEMNVSTLELGDSALYLCASSLAPRAKNTEAFFGQGTRLTVV.

This clone was seen a handful of times. This specimen includes other DNA sequences encoding the same CDR3. The rearrangement uses TRBV30 and TRBJ2-3; 7 positions agree with TRBD2. The V gene's germline CDR1 is GTSNPN and CDR2 SVGIG (reference sequence). This CDR3 is 11 amino acids long. V lost 3 bases, J lost 6 bases, and 0 bases stayed unmatched. The CDR3 DNA reads TGTGCCTGGAGGGGGGGGGATACGCAGTATTTT. This encodes CAWRGGDTQYF.

The V gene is TRBV4-3, the J gene TRBJ2-3; D unresolved. CDR1 and CDR2 from the germline V gene are LGHNA and YSLEER. V was pared by 0 bases and J by 7 bases, with 8 bases between. The CDR3 covers 13 residues. Written as DNA, the CDR3 is TGCGCCAGCAGCCAAGATATGCGTTATACGCAGTATTTT. Translated: CASSQDMRYTQYF.

This clone was detected a few times. This chain links TRBV29-1 with TRBJ2-5; D may match TRBD1 or TRBD2 (5 bases each). Germline lookup yields CDR1 SQVTM and CDR2 ANQGSEA. Trimming cost V 7 bases and J 1 base, with 16 bases left between them. The CDR3 is 14 amino acids. The CDR3, as DNA: TGCAGCGCCTCCGGGGCAGGCGCCCAAGAGACCCAGTACTTC. Amino acids: CSASGAGAQETQYF.

This clone was detected a few times. At one of its ends the junction is not consistent with the germline gene, which may arise from a read error. The gene calls are TRBV11-2 and TRBJ2-5, with 8 bases identical to TRBD1. The V gene's germline CDR1 is SGHAT and CDR2 FQNNGV. The CDR3 consists of 14 residues. Here the CDR3 reads CASSPRRGQVTQYF. The CDR3 coding sequence is TGTGCCAGCAGCCCCCGCAGGGGGCAAGTGACCCAGTACTTC.

The CDR3 nucleotides read TGCGCCAGCAGCGGAACCCTAGGGAGCTCCTACAATGAGCAGTTCTTC. It yields the protein CASSGTLGSSYNEQFF. The rearrangement joins TRBV5-1 to TRBJ2-1; the D gene is possibly TRBD2 (5 bases). Germline V lookup: CDR1 SGHRS, CDR2 YFSETQ. V was cut by 4 bases and J by 0 bases, with 14 bases left in between. CDR3 length: 16 residues.

The chain joins TRBV11-1 to TRBJ2-3; 7 nucleotides agree with TRBD2. The CDR3 has 17 amino acids. Losses at the gene ends were 0 bases for V and 4 bases for J; bases not matched to a gene: 10. Germline assignment: CDR1 SGHAT and CDR2 FQDESV (reference sequence). This chain's CDR3 is CASSLAFPGSGADTQYF. The CDR3, as DNA: TGTGCCAGCAGCTTAGCCTTCCCCGGGAGCGGGGCAGATACGCAGTATTTT.

This clone was counted only a few times. The V and J genes are TRBV5-1 and TRBJ2-2; 9 bases fit TRBD1. Trimming cost V 4 bases and J 4 bases; bases outside gene matches: 8. Germline CDR1 reads SGHRS; CDR2 reads YFSETQ. This CDR3 contains 16 residues. This chain's CDR3 is CASSTPGTGITGELFF. The CDR3 coding sequence is TGCGCCAGCAGCACGCCCGGGACAGGGATCACCGGGGAGCTGTTTTTT. The full variable domain, its missing parts supplied by reference TRBV5-1 and TRBJ2-2, is KAGVTQTPRYLIKTRGQQVTLSCSPISGHRSVSWYQQTPGQGLQFLFEYFSETQRNKGNFPGRFSGRQFSNSRSEMNVSTLELGDSALYLCASSTPGTGITGELFFGEGSRLTVL.

The chain joins TRBV21-1 to TRBJ2-5; the table names TRBD1, a call not compared with the DNA. TRBV21-1 is annotated as a pseudogene. The length of the CDR3 is 16 residues. The chain's CDR3 is CASSKGQGEWQETQYF. CDR3 coding DNA: TGTGCCAGCAGCAAGGGACAGGGGGAGTGGCAAGAGACCCAGTACTTC.

The chain combines TRBV5-1 with TRBJ2-2; D uncertain. CDR3 length: 14 amino acids. CDR1 and CDR2 from the germline V gene are SGHRS and YFSETQ. V shed 0 bases and J shed 0 bases, with 3 bases lying between them. The CDR3 loop reads CASSLASNTGELFF. Here the CDR3 DNA reads TGCGCCAGCAGCTTGGCCTCGAACACCGGGGAGCTGTTTTTT.